The entry below describes one T cell receptor (beta chain). Its antigen remains unknown. Between the trimmed V and J ends, which lost 0 bases and 0 bases, there was a span of 13 bases. There are 17 residues in the CDR3. Germline CDR1 reads SGHKS; CDR2 reads YYEKEE (reference sequence). Libraries were made from TCR beta cDNA, and they carried unique molecular identifiers. With roughly 0.9 to 11 million T cells as the source, 400,000 to 550,000 cDNA molecules resulted. Using its own MiXCR run on the PCR reads, TCRdb lists one record per CDR3 protein. Found here are hundreds of thousands of distinct CDR3 sequences, about 32% of them singletons; the top ten hold about 0.5%. The sample belongs to a study of post-analysis software for immune sequencing data. At the level of the study: Progressive-relapsing, secondary progressive and relapsing-remitting multiple sclerosis were among the disease courses included.

Study-level points and caveats: The normalized Chao1 diversity of multiple sclerosis patients was significantly lower than that of controls. About 5 TRBV segments (TRBV5-6, TRBV5-1 and TRBV20-1 among them) occurred more frequently in patients than in controls. Under F measure analysis, samples from one preparation batch co-clustered strongly.

This sequence was found in a girl aged 5 to 17 with multiple sclerosis. This rearrangement joins TRBV5-5 to TRBJ1-5; TRBD1 is a possible D gene (6 bases). The sequenced sample consisted of blood. The CDR3 loop reads CASSLADSSYSNQPQHF. The CDR3 DNA is TGTGCCAGCAGCTTGGCGGACAGCTCTTATAGCAATCAGCCCCAGCATTTT. The full variable domain, its missing parts supplied by reference TRBV5-5 and TRBJ1-5, is DAGVTQSPTHLIKTRGQQVTLRCSPISGHKSVSWYQQVLGQGPQFIFQYYEKEERGRGNFPDRFSARQFPNYSSELNVNALLLGDSALYLCASSLADSSYSNQPQHFGDGTRLSIL.